The 6 T cell receptor beta chains reported below all come from one sample, sequenced in a study of blood T cell repertoires in COVID-19. The method was immunoSEQ multiplex PCR; TCRdb's version includes in-frame clones alone and lacks a portion of them. Of around 150,000 clones listed, less than 85% are singletons. Sequenced sample: peripheral blood. The receptor source for this set is a human donor in a cohort sampled during active COVID-19.

J is TRBJ2-7 and V is TRBV10-3; the D gene is possibly TRBD2 (5 bases). Germline loops: CDR1 ENHRY, CDR2 SYGVKD. The CDR3 consists of 14 residues. Trimming left V 6 bases short and J 2 bases short, with 14 bases between. CDR3 sequence: CAIRDNTRAYEQYF. In DNA, the CDR3 is TGTGCCATCAGAGACAACACTAGGGCCTACGAGCAGTACTTC.

The chain carries TRBV27 and TRBJ1-5; TRBD1 aligns across 11 bases. V shed 8 bases, J shed 4 bases, and the junction held 19 bases outside the gene matches. Germline CDR1 and CDR2: MNHEY and SMNVEV (reference sequence). The CDR3 has 19 amino acids. The CDR3 DNA sequence: TGTGCCAGCCGGATGGCCAGGACAGGGGGCGTTGGAGGGAATCAGCCCCAGCATTTT. This encodes CASRMARTGGVGGNQPQHF.

This chain connects TRBV19 to TRBJ1-6; 7 bases fit TRBD1. J lost 9 bases, V lost 4 bases, and 9 bases had no gene match. The CDR3 spans 15 residues. From germline, CDR1 is LNHDA and CDR2 SQIVND (reference sequence). The CDR3 protein is CASSTRQGGSSPLHF. The CDR3 DNA reads as TGTGCCAGTAGTACCCGACAGGGTGGGAGTTCACCCCTCCACTTT.

This rearrangement joins TRBV5-1 to TRBJ2-3; the D gene is possibly TRBD1 (6 bases). The V and J ends lost 1 base and 2 bases respectively, with 14 bases between them. The germline V gene encodes CDR1 SGHRS and CDR2 YFSETQ. This CDR3 has 16 residues. Here the CDR3 reads CASSLRVGHLTDTQYF. The CDR3 nucleotides are TGCGCCAGCAGCTTGAGGGTGGGACACCTCACAGATACGCAGTATTTT.

The CDR3 sequence: CASSQEWSRGQGYGYTF. CDR3 in DNA: TGCGCCAGCAGCCAAGAGTGGTCCAGGGGGCAAGGCTATGGCTACACCTTC. This chain connects TRBV4-1 to TRBJ1-2; 8 nucleotides align to TRBD1. Germline V gene data show CDR1 as MGHRA and CDR2 as YSYEKL. The CDR3 totals 17 residues. With V trimmed by 0 bases and J by 4 bases, 10 bases remained unmatched.

This clone has only a few counts. This rearrangement joins TRBV12-3 or TRBV12-4 to TRBJ1-2, with D unresolved. The CDR3 has 13 residues. V dropped 2 bases and J dropped 2 bases, with 6 bases sitting between them. The CDR3, as DNA: TGTGCCAGCAGTTTAACAGAAAACTATGGCTACACCTTC. Translated, it gives CASSLTENYGYTF.